The 8 T cell receptor beta chains given below trace back to one sample, sequenced in a study of blood T cell repertoires in COVID-19. Repertoires were generated with immunoSEQ multiplex PCR, while TCRdb's copy carries only in-frame clones and drops some. The table includes roughly 30,000 clones, 72% detected once. The sample consisted of peripheral blood. The source of these receptors is a boy aged 2 to 9 with active or convalescent COVID-19.

The gene calls are TRBV19 and TRBJ2-1, with TRBD2 identical over 10 bases. The CDR3 has 14 amino acids. V dropped 6 bases and J dropped 10; count of bases not matched to a gene: 9. The V gene's germline CDR1 is LNHDA and CDR2 SQIVND (reference sequence). The CDR3 DNA reads TGTGCCAGTAGCGCCGGGACTAGCGATAGAGAGCAGTTCTTC. Translating it yields CASSAGTSDREQFF.

CDR3 bases: TGTGCCAGCTATGGGGGCCCAGCTCGTGGCTACACCTTC. Translating it yields CASYGGPARGYTF. The chain joins TRBV12-3 or TRBV12-4 to TRBJ1-2, with a tentative D call TRBD1 (6 bases). The CDR3 contains 13 residues. V lost 8 bases, J lost 7 bases, and 17 bases lay in between.

The rearrangement joins TRBV30 to TRBJ2-1; tentatively, D is TRBD2 (7 bases). The V and J ends lost 3 bases and 8 bases respectively, with 14 bases between them. The germline CDR1 and CDR2 sequences are GTSNPN and SVGIG (reference sequence). This CDR3 has 13 amino acids. This chain's CDR3 is CAWRRGRADEQFF. CDR3 nucleotide sequence: TGTGCCTGGAGAAGGGGGAGGGCGGATGAGCAGTTCTTC.

The chain joins TRBV5-6 to TRBJ2-4, with 7 positions matching TRBD2. In germline, CDR1 is SGHDT, CDR2 YYEEEE. V was pared by 4 bases and J by 0 bases, with 10 bases of the junction left unmatched. The CDR3 is made up of 17 amino acids. CDR3 region: CASSGRGRRLAKNIQYF. The CDR3 DNA follows: TGTGCCAGCAGCGGGAGGGGCCGGAGACTAGCCAAAAACATTCAGTACTTC.

The gene calls are TRBV29-1 and TRBJ1-5, with D unresolved. The CDR3 totals 12 residues. The V end was cut by 4 bases, the J end by 0 bases, with 4 bases between. Germline CDR1 and CDR2: SQVTM and ANQGSEA. The CDR3 nucleotides read TGCAGCGTTGCTAATAGCAATCAGCCCCAGCATTTT. Amino acids: CSVANSNQPQHF.

The chain carries TRBV24-1 and TRBJ2-7; weak D call: TRBD1 (5 bases). The germline gives CDR1 KGHDR, CDR2 SFDVKD. The CDR3 has 15 residues. With 4 bases removed from V and 5 bases from J, the gap between germline ends came to 17 bases. CDR3 nucleotides: TGTGCCACCAGTGACCCCCAGGCAGGGCATCACGAGCAGTACTTC. This sequence encodes CATSDPQAGHHEQYF.

The chain has TRBV5-1 and TRBJ2-5, with 8 positions matching TRBD1. Germline CDR1 reads SGHRS; CDR2 reads YFSETQ. The CDR3 runs 15 residues. V lost 0 bases, J lost 5 bases, and 6 bases stayed unmatched. In DNA form, the CDR3 reads TGCGCCAGCAGCTTGGGAGGACAGGGCGGGGAGACCCAGTACTTC. This translates into CASSLGGQGGETQYF.

In DNA, the CDR3 is TGTGCCAGCAGCCTGGGACAGGGAAAGCTCCGAAACACCATATATTTT. It codes for CASSLGQGKLRNTIYF. This chain links TRBV7-2 with TRBJ1-3, with 9 bases lining up with TRBD1. The CDR3 sequence is 16 residues long. Germline lookup yields CDR1 SGHTA and CDR2 FQGNSA. The junction had 10 bases not matched to a gene; V was cut back by 5 bases and J by 5 bases.